Following are 11 T cell receptor beta chains from one sample sequenced in a study of T cells in Graves' hyperthyroidism and ophthalmopathy. RNA transcripts served as the template for amplifying TCR beta CDR3 regions. TCR CDR3 regions were first amplified by RT-PCR with HTBI primers. MiXCR was run by TCRdb on the multiplex PCR reads, yielding one entry per CDR3 protein. This sample has hundreds of thousands of distinct CDR3 sequences, with about 16% found just once. Sequenced material: blood. The source of these receptors is a woman aged 25 to 39 with Graves' hyperthyroidism.

There are many counts of this clonotype. This chain uses TRBV3-1 with TRBJ2-7; D is perhaps TRBD1 or TRBD2 (5 bases each). Trimming stripped 2 bases from V and 6 bases from J, with 14 bases between. Looked up from germline, CDR1 is LGHDT and CDR2 is YNNKEL (reference sequence). The CDR3 covers 14 residues. The CDR3 bases are TGTGCCAGCAGCCAATCCGGGACCCAGCGCGAGCAGTACTTC. It specifies CASSQSGTQREQYF.

The chain combines TRBV7-3 with TRBJ2-3, with D maybe TRBD2 (7 bases). CDR3 length equals 14 residues. The V and J ends lost 4 bases and 5 bases respectively, with 13 bases between them. Germline CDR1 SGHTA, CDR2 FQGTGA. The CDR3 here is CASSWGGGGDTQYF. The CDR3 nucleotides are TGTGCCAGCAGCTGGGGAGGGGGGGGAGATACGCAGTATTTT. The full variable domain, its missing parts supplied by reference TRBV7-3 and TRBJ2-3, is GAGVSQTPSNKVTEKGKYVELRCDPISGHTALYWYRQSLGQGPEFLIYFQGTGAADDSGLPNDRFFAVRPEGSVSTLKIQRTERGDSAVYLCASSWGGGGDTQYFGPGTRLTVL.

This clonotype was seen many times. The chain employs TRBV28 and TRBJ2-7; D possibly corresponds to TRBD1 (5 bases). The CDR3 has 14 residues. The V end was cut by 4 bases, the J end by 3 bases, with 13 bases between. From germline, CDR1 is MDHEN and CDR2 SYDVKM. DNA of the CDR3: TGTGCCAGCAGTTCCCGACAGCTATTCTACGAGCAGTACTTC. Encoded protein: CASSSRQLFYEQYF. Filled out from reference TRBV28 and TRBJ2-7, the complete variable domain reads DVKVTQSSRYLVKRTGEKVFLECVQDMDHENMFWYRQDPGLGLRLIYFSYDVKMKEKGDIPEGYSVSREKKERFSLILESASTNQTSMYLCASSSRQLFYEQYFGPGTRLTVT.

This clonotype has just a few counts. This chain connects TRBV7-2 to TRBJ1-2, with D unresolved. V lost 0 bases and J 8 bases, leaving 10 bases between the germline ends. The CDR3 is 13 amino acids. The germline V gene has CDR1 SGHTA and CDR2 FQGNSA. The CDR3 spells CASSLASQRGYTF. CDR3 sequence (DNA): TGTGCCAGCAGCTTAGCGTCACAGCGAGGCTACACCTTC.

This clonotype was detected many times. The chain carries TRBV7-3 and TRBJ2-3; D uncertain. Per the germline V gene, CDR1 is SGHTA and CDR2 is FQGTGA. The CDR3 sequence is 13 residues long. V lost 4 bases to trimming and J lost 8 bases, with 13 bases between them. The CDR3 sequence is CASSSPPGPTQYF. CDR3 in DNA: TGTGCCAGCAGCTCGCCCCCCGGTCCTACGCAGTATTTT.

This clonotype was counted ten times or more. The chain has TRBV3-1 and TRBJ2-5; 12 bases align to TRBD2. V gave up 6 bases and J gave up 5 bases; unmatched junction bases: 16. Germline V gene sequence: CDR1 LGHDT, CDR2 YNNKEL (reference sequence). The CDR3 is made up of 18 amino acids. CDR3 amino acids: CASSSILTSGRSRETQYF. DNA of the CDR3: TGTGCCAGCAGTTCCATCCTGACTAGCGGGAGAAGTAGGGAGACCCAGTACTTC.

This clonotype was observed a few times. The genes are TRBV5-1 and TRBJ2-1, with 11 bases matching TRBD1. Unmatched junction bases numbered 4, after V lost 0 bases and J lost 8 bases. CDR3 size: 15 residues. CDR1 SGHRS and CDR2 YFSETQ come from the germline V gene. CDR3 residues: CASSLGTGGLDEQFF. The CDR3 region has the DNA TGCGCCAGCAGCTTGGGGACAGGGGGCCTGGATGAGCAGTTCTTC.

The rearrangement uses TRBV10-3 and TRBJ2-7; possibly TRBD1 or TRBD2 for D (5 bases each). V was shortened by 10 bases and J by 2 bases, with 15 bases between the two germline ends. The germline V gene encodes CDR1 ENHRY and CDR2 SYGVKD. This CDR3 region has 13 residues. In DNA form, the CDR3 reads TGTGCCACCACTAGGACAACCCCCTACGAGCAGTACTTC. This codes for CATTRTTPYEQYF.

This clonotype was counted ten times or more. The V call is TRBV28, the J call TRBJ2-5; D possibly corresponds to TRBD1 (6 bases). V lost 8 bases and J 5 bases, leaving 15 bases between the germline ends. Germline CDR1 and CDR2: MDHEN and SYDVKM. This CDR3 has 13 residues. The CDR3 coding sequence is TGTGCCAGCGGGGCAGGGGATAGGGAGACCCAGTACTTC. Its protein product is CASGAGDRETQYF.

This clonotype appeared many times. The V call is TRBV20-1, the J call TRBJ2-7; D is unresolved. Looked up from germline, CDR1 is DFQATT and CDR2 is SNEGSKA (reference sequence). Trimming pared 6 bases from V and 3 bases from J, leaving 12 bases between. This CDR3 contains 12 residues. CDR3 sequence reads: CSATDGYYEQYF. The CDR3 region has the DNA TGCAGTGCCACCGACGGATACTACGAGCAGTACTTC.

This clonotype was counted at least ten times. The chain links TRBV5-1 to TRBJ1-1, with D possibly being TRBD1 (5 bases). V gave up 2 bases and J gave up 8 bases, with 16 bases separating them. Germline V lookup: CDR1 SGHRS, CDR2 YFSETQ. The length of the CDR3 is 14 residues. CDR3 sequence reads: CASSFGRAEGEAFF. The CDR3 DNA sequence: TGCGCCAGCAGCTTTGGCAGGGCGGAAGGGGAAGCTTTCTTT.